This T cell receptor beta chain was identified in a study of somatic mutations in cytotoxic T cells in rheumatoid arthritis. Libraries were prepared by immunoSEQ multiplex PCR; TCRdb keeps only in-frame clonotypes and omits some of them. Of approximately 18,000 clones in the sample, roughly nine tenths were seen once. The count of this clone is one. The CDR3 is 15 residues long. V was pared by 1 base and J by 0 bases, with 11 bases between. The germline CDR1 and CDR2 sequences are SQVTM and ANQGSEA. This clonotype was sampled from a man aged 35 to 55 in good health. The chain recombines TRBV29-1 with TRBJ2-3; the D gene is possibly TRBD1 (7 bases). Material: CD8+ T cells sorted from blood. CDR3 nucleotides: TGCAGCGTTGAAGTACAGGGGACTAGCACAGATACGCAGTATTTT. Protein: CSVEVQGTSTDTQYF.